A single sample gave rise to the 8 T cell receptor beta chains below, sequenced in a study of cytomegalovirus exposure and HLA in healthy donors. Some clones are missing from TCRdb's copy, which holds only in-frame ones; the method was immunoSEQ multiplex PCR. The sample shows around 150,000 clones, approximately 96% of them seen only once. Sample: PBMCs. These receptors were taken from a woman aged 18-29 years in good health and CMV-seronegative.

This chain connects TRBV4-1 to TRBJ1-5; 12 positions agree with TRBD1. From germline, CDR1 is MGHRA and CDR2 YSYEKL. V gave up 4 bases and J gave up 8 bases; unmatched junction bases: 15. This CDR3 contains 18 residues. For the CDR3, the DNA is TGCGCCAGCAGCCGAAGAAGTATCCGGGACAGGGGGCGAAAGCCCCAGCATTTT. This encodes CASSRRSIRDRGRKPQHF.

This chain connects TRBV4-3 to TRBJ2-1, with D possibly matching TRBD2 (6 bases). The CDR3 extends over 15 amino acids. V shed 1 base and J shed 0 bases, with 7 bases lying between them. Germline V gene data show CDR1 as LGHNA and CDR2 as YSLEER. The CDR3 is CASSQAGSSYNEQFF. The DNA of the CDR3 is TGCGCCAGCAGCCAAGCCGGGAGCTCCTACAATGAGCAGTTCTTC.

This clone has a single count. The CDR3 sequence: CASGLRLAGRVDTQYF. The CDR3 nucleotides read TGTGCCAGCGGGCTGAGACTAGCGGGTCGGGTAGATACGCAGTATTTT. V usage is TRBV7-2 and J usage is TRBJ2-3; 10 bases map to TRBD2. In germline, CDR1 is SGHTA, CDR2 FQGNSA. V was pared by 8 bases and J by 5 bases, with 13 bases of the junction left unmatched. This CDR3 is 16 amino acids long.

The chain couples TRBV11-2 to TRBJ2-2; perhaps TRBD2 as D (6 bases). The germline V gene encodes CDR1 SGHAT and CDR2 FQNNGV. This CDR3 is built from 17 residues. Trimming removed 3 bases from V and 3 bases from J, with 17 bases in between. The CDR3 sequence is CASSLAGSRTDTGELFF. The CDR3 DNA reads TGTGCCAGCAGCTTGGCGGGGAGCCGTACCGACACCGGGGAGCTGTTTTTT.

The genes are TRBV6-5 and TRBJ1-5, with 8 bases lining up with TRBD1. In germline, CDR1 is MNHEY, CDR2 SVGAGI. Germline trimming cut 2 bases from V and 5 bases from J; bases unmatched to any gene: 5. The CDR3 runs 15 residues. CDR3 sequence (DNA): TGTGCCAGCAGTTACGGCCCAGGGGGCGATCAGCCCCAGCATTTT. Amino acids: CASSYGPGGDQPQHF.

The V gene is TRBV5-6, the J gene TRBJ2-7; D is unclear. Trimming shortened V by 4 bases and J by 3 bases, and 17 bases separated the two germline ends. Germline values: CDR1 SGHDT, CDR2 YYEEEE. The CDR3 length is 15 residues. The CDR3 DNA reads as TGTGCCAGCAGCCCGCCATATACAGCCCTCTACGAGCAGTACTTC. It translates to CASSPPYTALYEQYF.

In DNA, the CDR3 is TGCAGCGTTGCGCACTCCGTCTACGAGCAGTACTTC. It encodes CSVAHSVYEQYF. V gene TRBV29-1 combines with J gene TRBJ2-7; D uncertain. Trimming took off 4 bases at V and 3 bases at J, with 10 bases between the two ends. Germline V lookup: CDR1 SQVTM, CDR2 ANQGSEA. This CDR3 has 12 residues.

The gene calls are TRBV7-2 and TRBJ1-5; no reliable D call. The length of the CDR3 is 14 residues. Trimming shortened V by 2 bases and J by 2 bases, and 7 bases separated the two germline ends. The germline CDR1 and CDR2 sequences are SGHTA and FQGNSA. The CDR3 bases are TGTGCCAGCAGCTTAACGGGTCGCAATCAGCCCCAGCATTTT. Protein sequence: CASSLTGRNQPQHF.